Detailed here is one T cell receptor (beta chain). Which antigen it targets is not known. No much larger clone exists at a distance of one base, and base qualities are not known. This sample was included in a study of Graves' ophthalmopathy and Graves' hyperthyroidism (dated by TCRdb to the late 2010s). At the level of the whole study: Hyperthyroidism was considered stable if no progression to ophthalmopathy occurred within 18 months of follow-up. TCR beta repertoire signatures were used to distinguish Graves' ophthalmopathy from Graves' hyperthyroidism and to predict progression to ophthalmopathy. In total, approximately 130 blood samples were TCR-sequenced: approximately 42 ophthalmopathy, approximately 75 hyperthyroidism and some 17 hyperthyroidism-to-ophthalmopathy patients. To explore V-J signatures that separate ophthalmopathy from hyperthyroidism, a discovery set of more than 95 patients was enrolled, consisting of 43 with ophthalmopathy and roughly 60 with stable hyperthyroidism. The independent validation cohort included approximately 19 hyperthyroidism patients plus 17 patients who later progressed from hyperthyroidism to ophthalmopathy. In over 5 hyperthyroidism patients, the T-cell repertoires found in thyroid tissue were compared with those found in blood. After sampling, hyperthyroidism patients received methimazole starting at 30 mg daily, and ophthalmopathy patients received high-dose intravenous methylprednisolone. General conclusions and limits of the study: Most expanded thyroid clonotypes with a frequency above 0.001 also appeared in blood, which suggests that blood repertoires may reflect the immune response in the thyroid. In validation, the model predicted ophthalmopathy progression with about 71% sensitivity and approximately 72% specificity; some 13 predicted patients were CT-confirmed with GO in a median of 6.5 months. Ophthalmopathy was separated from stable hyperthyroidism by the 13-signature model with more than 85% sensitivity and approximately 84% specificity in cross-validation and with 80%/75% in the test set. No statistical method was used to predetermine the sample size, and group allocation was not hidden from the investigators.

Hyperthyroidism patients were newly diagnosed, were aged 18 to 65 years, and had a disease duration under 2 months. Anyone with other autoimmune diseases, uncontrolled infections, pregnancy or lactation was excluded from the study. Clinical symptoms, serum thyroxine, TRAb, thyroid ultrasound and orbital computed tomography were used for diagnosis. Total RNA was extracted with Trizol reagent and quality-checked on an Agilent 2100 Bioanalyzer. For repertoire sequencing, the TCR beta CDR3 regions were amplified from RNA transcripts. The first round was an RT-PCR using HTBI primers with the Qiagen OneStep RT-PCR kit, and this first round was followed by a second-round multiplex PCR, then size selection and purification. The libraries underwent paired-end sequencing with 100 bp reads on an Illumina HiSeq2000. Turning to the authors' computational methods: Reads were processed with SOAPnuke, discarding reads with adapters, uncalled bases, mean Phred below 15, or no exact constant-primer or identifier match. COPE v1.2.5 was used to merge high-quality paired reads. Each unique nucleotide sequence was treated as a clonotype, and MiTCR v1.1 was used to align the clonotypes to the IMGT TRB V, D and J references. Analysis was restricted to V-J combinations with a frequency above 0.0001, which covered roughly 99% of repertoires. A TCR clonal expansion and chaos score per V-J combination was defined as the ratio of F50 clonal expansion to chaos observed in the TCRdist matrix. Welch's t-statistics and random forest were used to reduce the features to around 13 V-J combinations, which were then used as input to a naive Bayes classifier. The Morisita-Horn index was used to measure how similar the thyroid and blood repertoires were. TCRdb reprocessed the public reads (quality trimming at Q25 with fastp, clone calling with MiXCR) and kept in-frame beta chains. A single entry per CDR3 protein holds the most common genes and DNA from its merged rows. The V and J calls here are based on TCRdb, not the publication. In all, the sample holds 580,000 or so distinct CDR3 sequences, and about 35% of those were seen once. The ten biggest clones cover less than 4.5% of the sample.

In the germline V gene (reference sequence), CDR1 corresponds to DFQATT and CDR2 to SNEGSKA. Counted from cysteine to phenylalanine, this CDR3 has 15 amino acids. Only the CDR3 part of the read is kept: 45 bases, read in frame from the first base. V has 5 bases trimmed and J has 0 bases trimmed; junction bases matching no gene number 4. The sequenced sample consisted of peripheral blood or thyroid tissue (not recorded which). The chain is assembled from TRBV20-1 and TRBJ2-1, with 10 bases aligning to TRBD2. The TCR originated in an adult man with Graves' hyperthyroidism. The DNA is TGCAGTGCTTGTAGCGGGGGGAGCTCCTACAATGAGCAGTTCTTC. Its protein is CSACSGGSSYNEQFF.